The present T cell receptor (beta chain) was sequenced within a study of blood T cell repertoires in COVID-19. Libraries were prepared by immunoSEQ multiplex PCR; TCRdb keeps only in-frame clonotypes and omits some of them. The sample comprises 250,000 to 300,000 clones, roughly 80% of which are singletons, and 5% rests with the top ten. A case of COVID-19 had been met by exposed participants within 2 weeks before study entry. The TCR originated in a man aged 40-49 years who had been exposed to COVID-19. Sample: PBMCs or T cells enriched from blood (not recorded which).

In nucleotides, the CDR3 is TGTGCCAGCAGCTTAAATCAGGGCTGGGATGAGCAGTTCTTC. Translated: CASSLNQGWDEQFF. J is TRBJ2-1 and V is TRBV7-9, with D tentatively TRBD1 (5 bases). Deletions cut 2 bases from V and 8 bases from J, with 13 bases between. The germline V gene encodes CDR1 SEHNR and CDR2 FQNEAQ (reference sequence). The CDR3 extends over 14 amino acids.